The 17 T cell receptor beta chains reported below all come from one sample, sequenced in a study of blood T cells in healthy people across ages. Using a J-beta primer mix together with a sample-barcoded 5' primer, a second PCR was run for about 6 to 11 cycles. MiXCR, applied by TCRdb to the 5' RACE reads, yields one record per CDR3 protein. The sample comprises over a million distinct CDR3 sequences, roughly 60% of which are singletons, and over 5.5% rests with the top ten. Sequencing was carried out using blood. The receptor source for this set is a man aged 18 to 30 in good health.

This clonotype showed up just a few times. The chain is built from TRBV4-1 and TRBJ2-5, with TRBD1 as a possible D gene (6 bases). The CDR3 runs to 18 residues. The ends were cut back, 0 bases at V and 0 bases at J, with 17 bases in the middle. In germline, CDR1 is MGHRA, CDR2 YSYEKL. The CDR3 DNA follows: TGCGCCAGCAGCCAAGAAGGATCGACAGGCCCGTACCAAGAGACCCAGTACTTC. Translated, it gives CASSQEGSTGPYQETQYF.

A word on this clonotype: Germline and junction disagree at one end, which may indicate a read error. The rearrangement joins TRBV27 to TRBJ2-4; TRBD2 might be the D (6 bases). The end of the DNA is better explained by TRBJ2-7, so the J call may be wrong. This CDR3 has 14 residues. Germline V gives CDR1 MNHEY, CDR2 SMNVEV (reference sequence). CDR3 DNA: TGTACCAGCAGTTTACAGCCGGGGGTCTACGAGCAGTACTTC. Its protein product is CTSSLQPGVYEQYF.

The chain carries TRBV4-1 and TRBJ2-7; TRBD1 matches at 10 bases. This CDR3 contains 14 residues. Trimming cost V 8 bases and J 1 base; bases outside gene matches: 5. Germline CDR1 MGHRA, CDR2 YSYEKL. The CDR3 DNA reads TGCGCCAGCGCCGGGACAGGGGTATCCTACGAGCAGTACTTC. It is translated as CASAGTGVSYEQYF.

The CDR3 DNA sequence: TGTGCCACCAGCAGAGATAGGCCGGGACAGGTCTCCTACGAGCAGTACTTC. Amino acids: CATSRDRPGQVSYEQYF. The chain carries TRBV15 and TRBJ2-7, with 8 bases matching TRBD1. V lost 0 bases and J lost 0; bases outside the gene matches: 7. The germline V gene encodes CDR1 LNHNV and CDR2 YYDKDF (reference sequence). This CDR3 comprises 17 residues.

In the case of this clonotype: One junction end disagrees with the germline gene, perhaps due to a read error. This chain joins TRBV6-5 and TRBJ2-1; perhaps TRBD1 as D (6 bases). The CDR3 is made up of 14 amino acids. The germline CDR1 and CDR2 sequences are MNHEY and SVGAGI. CDR3 sequence reads: CAGRVDRLYNEQFF. DNA for the CDR3: TGTGCCGGCAGGGTTGACAGGCTGTACAATGAGCAGTTCTTC.

The chain has TRBV18 and TRBJ2-4; no definite D call. The DNA end lines up better with TRBJ2-7; the J call may be wrong. The CDR3 runs to 15 residues. CDR1 and CDR2 (germline): KGHSH, LQKENI. In nucleotides, the CDR3 is TGTGCCAGCTCACCCGTTCTGGCGGAAGCCTACGAGCAGTACTTC. Translated: CASSPVLAEAYEQYF.

The chain carries TRBV3-1 and TRBJ2-7; 7 bases line up with TRBD2. The trim removed 4 bases at V and 3 bases at J, leaving 3 bases unmatched. The CDR3 consists of 13 residues. Germline lookup yields CDR1 LGHDT and CDR2 YNNKEL (reference sequence). CDR3 sequence reads: CASSRREGYEQYF. CDR3 DNA: TGTGCCAGCAGCCGAAGGGAGGGCTACGAGCAGTACTTC.

The J gene is TRBJ2-3, the V gene TRBV5-1; D is possibly TRBD2 (5 bases). V shed 0 bases and J shed 0 bases, with 11 bases lying between them. CDR3 length equals 16 residues. Germline CDR1 SGHRS, CDR2 YFSETQ. The CDR3 spells CASSLGTIASTDTQYF. DNA of the CDR3: TGCGCCAGCAGCTTGGGAACAATAGCGAGCACAGATACGCAGTATTTT.

This clonotype was counted only a few times. The chain links TRBV6-5 to TRBJ2-1; 13 bases fit TRBD2. Germline V gene lookup returns CDR1 MNHEY and CDR2 SVGAGI. J lost 8 bases, V lost 5 bases, and 6 bases had no gene match. The CDR3 sequence is 15 residues long. The CDR3 loop is CASSPRTSGGDEQFF. CDR3 nucleotides: TGTGCCAGCAGTCCTCGGACTAGCGGGGGTGATGAGCAGTTCTTC.

This clonotype has only a few counts. The gene calls are TRBV11-2 and TRBJ2-2; D not certain. CDR3 size: 17 residues. Germline V gene lookup returns CDR1 SGHAT and CDR2 FQNNGV. Trimming took off 1 base at V and 5 bases at J, with 17 bases between the two ends. CDR3 nucleotides: TGTGCCAGCAGCTTAGTATACACGATACTAAAGACCGGGGAGCTGTTTTTT. Its translation is CASSLVYTILKTGELFF.

This chain uses TRBV6-6 with TRBJ1-4, with D possibly being TRBD1 (5 bases). This CDR3 is 15 amino acids long. Germline CDR1 is MNHNY and CDR2 is SVGAGI (reference sequence). Trimming pared 5 bases from V and 4 bases from J, leaving 14 bases between. This CDR3 reads CASSTSQGLNEKLFF. The CDR3 region has the DNA TGTGCCAGCAGTACCTCGCAGGGCCTTAATGAAAAACTGTTTTTT.

This clonotype was counted only a few times. The J gene is TRBJ2-3, the V gene TRBV7-2; TRBD2 agrees at 10 bases. Germline assignment: CDR1 SGHTA and CDR2 FQGNSA. V was pared by 4 bases and J by 3 bases, with 7 bases of the junction left unmatched. CDR3 size: 16 residues. CDR3 loop: CASSSGTSGTTDTQYF. CDR3 DNA sequence: TGTGCCAGCAGCTCCGGTACTAGCGGGACTACAGATACGCAGTATTTT.

This chain joins TRBV11-2 and TRBJ2-3, with a weak D call TRBD2 (5 bases). The V and J ends lost 3 bases and 4 bases respectively, with 17 bases between them. The length of the CDR3 is 16 residues. Germline V CDR1 and CDR2: SGHAT, FQNNGV. CDR3 protein: CASSLRAGYGADTQYF. CDR3 nucleotide sequence: TGTGCCAGCAGCTTGCGGGCAGGCTATGGAGCAGATACGCAGTATTTT. Supplemented by reference TRBV11-2 and TRBJ2-3, the full variable domain reads EAGVAQSPRYKIIEKRQSVAFWCNPISGHATLYWYQQILGQGPKLLIQFQNNGVVDDSQLPKDRFSAERLKGVDSTLKIQPAKLEDSAVYLCASSLRAGYGADTQYFGPGTRLTVL.

This clonotype was recorded a few times. The chain couples TRBV28 to TRBJ2-1; weak D call: TRBD1 (6 bases). Trimming stripped 8 bases from V and 3 bases from J, with 17 bases between. Germline V gives CDR1 MDHEN, CDR2 SYDVKM. CDR3 size: 15 residues. CDR3 nucleotides: TGTGCCAGCGTAACGACAGGTTCCGTCTACAATGAGCAGTTCTTC. Encoded protein: CASVTTGSVYNEQFF. The complete variable domain, with remaining parts taken from reference TRBV28 and TRBJ2-1, reads DVKVTQSSRYLVKRTGEKVFLECVQDMDHENMFWYRQDPGLGLRLIYFSYDVKMKEKGDIPEGYSVSREKKERFSLILESASTNQTSMYLCASVTTGSVYNEQFFGPGTRLTVL.

The chain has TRBV7-2 and TRBJ2-3; possibly TRBD1 for D (6 bases). CDR3 length equals 17 residues. Germline CDR1 reads SGHTA; CDR2 reads FQGNSA. V was cut by 4 bases and J by 2 bases, with 19 bases left in between. The CDR3, as DNA: TGTGCCAGCAGCTCACCGGTTACAGGGTCTTACACAGATACGCAGTATTTT. Protein product: CASSSPVTGSYTDTQYF.

In regard to this clonotype: At one end, the junction sequence differs from germline, possibly due to a read error. The chain employs TRBV6-1 and TRBJ2-7, with a weak D call TRBD1 (5 bases). This CDR3 comprises 14 residues. The germline CDR1 and CDR2 sequences are MNHNS and SASEGT. The chain's CDR3 is CASNSLGPSYERYF. CDR3 DNA sequence: TGTGCCAGCAACTCCTTGGGGCCCTCTTACGAGCGGTACTTC.

A word on this clonotype: Sequence at one end of the junction differs from germline and may be a read error. The chain carries TRBV4-1 and TRBJ2-5, with 9 positions matching TRBD1. This CDR3 has 17 residues. Germline-derived CDR1 and CDR2 are MGHRA and YSYEKL. CDR3 region: CASSRELTGTGSEDQYF. Written as DNA, the CDR3 is TGCGCCAGCAGCCGGGAACTCACCGGGACAGGGTCCGAAGACCAGTATTTC.